What follows is one TCR beta chain and its context. Its cognate antigen is unknown. The primer mix had 60 Vbeta and 13 Jbeta primers. Libraries were prepared by immunoSEQ multiplex PCR; TCRdb keeps only in-frame clonotypes and omits some of them. This table holds 150,000 to 200,000 clones, around 90% found once. This sample was included in a study of cytomegalovirus exposure and HLA in healthy donors. Whole-study context: Early on, a data release was issued that held 80 million to 90 million unique TCRs from HLA-typed donors. Study-level points and caveats: For most subjects, TCR beta sequences were reported to predict HLA-A and HLA-B alleles with accuracy. Cytomegalovirus-associated TCR beta chains were listed, numbering some 180.

The CDR3 spans 16 residues. Germline V gene data show CDR1 as SGHNT and CDR2 as YENEEA. Trimming took 0 bases from V and 5 from J; bases not matched to a gene: 4. This sequence joins TRBV11-3 and TRBJ2-1, with 10 bases identical to TRBD2. The sequenced material came from PBMCs. The clonotype comes from a boy aged 2 to 10 in good health and CMV-seronegative. In DNA form, the CDR3 reads TGTGCCAGCAGCTTAGACGGGACTAGCGCCCACAATGAGCAGTTCTTC. Translating it yields CASSLDGTSAHNEQFF.